Shown below are 20 T cell receptor beta chains from a single sample sequenced in a study of T cells in Graves' hyperthyroidism and ophthalmopathy. Amplified TCR beta CDR3 regions came from RNA transcripts. The HTBI primer set drove a first-round RT-PCR of the TCR CDR3. TCRdb passed the multiplex PCR reads through MiXCR, listing each CDR3 protein once. Of fewer than 450,000 distinct CDR3 sequences detected, about a sixth appear once; the ten largest clones hold about a third. The source material was blood. The origin of the receptors is a woman in her 30s with Graves' hyperthyroidism that later progressed to Graves' ophthalmopathy.

This clonotype was detected many times. CDR3: CASSQDSWDLSSYNEQFF. For the CDR3, the DNA is TGTGCCAGCAGCCAAGATAGTTGGGACTTAAGCTCCTACAATGAGCAGTTCTTC. The chain joins TRBV14 to TRBJ2-1; possibly TRBD2 for D (6 bases). The germline gives CDR1 SGHDN, CDR2 FVKESK. The CDR3 spans 18 residues. V lost 0 bases and J 0 bases, leaving 15 bases between the germline ends. The whole variable domain, filled in from reference TRBV14 and TRBJ2-1, reads EAGVTQFPSHSVIEKGQTVTLRCDPISGHDNLYWYRRVMGKEIKFLLHFVKESKQDESGMPNNRFLAERTGGTYSTLKVQPAELEDSGVYFCASSQDSWDLSSYNEQFFGPGTRLTVL.

This clonotype has at least ten counts. The chain employs TRBV2 and TRBJ2-7; D gene ambiguous. CDR1 SNHLY and CDR2 FYNNEI come from the germline V gene. Between the trimmed V and J ends, which lost 1 base and 3 bases, there was a span of 4 bases. The CDR3 spans 12 residues. The CDR3 here is CASSEVGYEQYF. CDR3 coding DNA: TGTGCCAGCAGTGAAGTAGGCTACGAGCAGTACTTC.

V is TRBV7-9 and J is TRBJ2-1; D is unresolved. Trimming shortened V by 2 bases and J by 8 bases, and 4 bases separated the two germline ends. This CDR3 is built from 11 residues. Germline V lookup: CDR1 SEHNR, CDR2 FQNEAQ (reference sequence). The CDR3 DNA is TGTGCCAGCAGCTTATGGCATGAGCAGTTCTTC. Its translation: CASSLWHEQFF.

J is TRBJ2-1 and V is TRBV12-3 or TRBV12-4, with 8 bases aligning to TRBD2. Germline trimming cut 6 bases from V and 5 bases from J; bases unmatched to any gene: 6. The CDR3 is made up of 14 amino acids. For the CDR3, the DNA is TGTGCCAGCAGACCGGGACTAGGGGACAATGAGCAGTTCTTC. Translated, it gives CASRPGLGDNEQFF.

This clonotype occurred a few times. The chain recombines TRBV9 with TRBJ1-6; 10 nucleotides align to TRBD1. V gave up 4 bases and J gave up 9 bases; unmatched junction bases: 7. This CDR3 is 15 amino acids long. The germline V gene encodes CDR1 SGDLS and CDR2 YYNGEE. CDR3 sequence (DNA): TGTGCCAGCAGCCCACGACAGGGGGCCGGTTCACCCCTCCACTTT. As protein: CASSPRQGAGSPLHF.

This clonotype was observed a handful of times. The chain uses TRBV28 and TRBJ1-5; D is unclear. Trimming shortened V by 3 bases and J by 3 bases, and 9 bases separated the two germline ends. Germline V gives CDR1 MDHEN, CDR2 SYDVKM. The CDR3 length is 14 residues. CDR3 bases: TGTGCCAGCAGTTTGGGGTATGACAATCAGCCCCAGCATTTT. It is translated as CASSLGYDNQPQHF.

This clonotype was seen ten or more times. This chain uses TRBV29-1 with TRBJ2-1; possibly TRBD2 for D (5 bases). This CDR3 is built from 14 residues. Trimming stripped 5 bases from V and 0 bases from J, with 11 bases between. CDR1 and CDR2 (germline): SQVTM, ANQGSEA. The CDR3 coding sequence is TGCAGCGTTAGGAGCGGAAGCTCCTACAATGAGCAGTTCTTC. It encodes CSVRSGSSYNEQFF.

This clonotype was counted ten times or more. V is TRBV2 and J is TRBJ2-7, with D tentatively TRBD1 or TRBD2 (7 bases each). The CDR3 has 16 residues. V was clipped by 1 base and J by 1 base, with 14 bases between them. From germline, CDR1 is SNHLY and CDR2 FYNNEI. CDR3 nucleotide sequence: TGTGCCAGCAGTGAAGAAGCGGGACAGAATTCCTACGAGCAGTACTTC. Translation: CASSEEAGQNSYEQYF.

This chain uses TRBV9 with TRBJ2-1; TRBD2 matches at 10 bases. This CDR3 comprises 15 residues. Germline CDR1 reads SGDLS; CDR2 reads YYNGEE. V shed 7 bases, J shed 5 bases, and the junction held 9 bases outside the gene matches. CDR3 coding DNA: TGTGCCAGCGGGGCGACTAGCGGGCTTAACAATGAGCAGTTCTTC. It codes for CASGATSGLNNEQFF.

This clonotype has a count of ten or more. This rearrangement joins TRBV6-2 or TRBV6-3 to TRBJ2-7; perhaps TRBD1 as D (5 bases). Trimming took 4 bases from V and 3 from J, leaving 19 bases between them. Germline V gives CDR1 MNHEY, CDR2 SVGEGT. The CDR3 covers 16 residues. This chain's CDR3 is CASSSAPGHLYYEQYF. The DNA for the CDR3 is TGTGCCAGCAGTTCCGCCCCAGGGCACCTCTACTACGAGCAGTACTTC.

This clonotype occurred a few times. The chain links TRBV5-1 to TRBJ1-1; TRBD1 is a possible D gene (5 bases). Trimming cost V 2 bases and J 3 bases, with 14 bases left between them. Germline V gene data show CDR1 as SGHRS and CDR2 as YFSETQ. The CDR3 runs 15 residues. Written as DNA, the CDR3 is TGCGCCAGCAGCTTATTACTGGGAGGGGACACTGAAGCTTTCTTT. This codes for CASSLLLGGDTEAFF.

This clonotype was found once. This clone may be a read error of a much larger clone one base away. The chain uses TRBV7-9 and TRBJ1-3; D uncertain. The germline V gene has CDR1 SEHNR and CDR2 FQNEAQ (reference sequence). The CDR3 runs to 15 residues. The CDR3 bases are TGTGCCAGCAGCTTAGCCACCAGTTCTGGAAACACCATACATTTT. It codes for CASSLATSSGNTIHF.

Only a few counts were recorded for this clonotype. The chain combines TRBV30 with TRBJ2-1, with 9 bases that match TRBD2. Germline CDR1 reads GTSNPN; CDR2 reads SVGIG (reference sequence). The trim removed 1 base at V and 3 bases at J, leaving 13 bases unmatched. This CDR3 is 18 amino acids long. The CDR3 nucleotides are TGTGCCTGGAGTGGACTAGCGGACTTTCATCGCCTCTACAATGAGCAGTTCTTC. Translated, it gives CAWSGLADFHRLYNEQFF.

The V gene is TRBV6-1, the J gene TRBJ2-1, with a possible D match to TRBD2 (6 bases). V was cut by 4 bases and J by 6 bases, with 16 bases left in between. The CDR3 length is 15 residues. Germline CDR1 reads MNHNS; CDR2 reads SASEGT. CDR3 region: CASSVGLALLNEQFF. DNA of the CDR3: TGTGCCAGCAGTGTTGGGCTAGCGCTACTCAATGAGCAGTTCTTC.

With regard to this clonotype: A much larger clone is a single base away; this may be a read error. This chain uses TRBV19 with TRBJ1-5; no firm D call. Germline assignment: CDR1 LNHDA and CDR2 SQIVND (reference sequence). CDR3 length equals 14 residues. V was shortened by 5 bases and J by 7 bases, with 15 bases between the two germline ends. The CDR3 here is CASSPPPSGQPQHF. CDR3 sequence (DNA): TGTGCCAGTAGTCCCCCCCCGTCCGGACAGCCCCAGCATTTT.

This clonotype was found a few times. The chain links TRBV6-6 to TRBJ2-7; weak D call: TRBD2 (6 bases). Germline V lookup: CDR1 MNHNY, CDR2 SVGAGI (reference sequence). The ends were cut back, 8 bases at V and 5 bases at J, with 13 bases in the middle. This CDR3 spans 12 amino acids. The CDR3 sequence is CASGGNGNEQYF. CDR3 DNA: TGTGCCAGCGGGGGGAACGGGAACGAGCAGTACTTC.

This clonotype was seen many times. The J gene is TRBJ2-1, the V gene TRBV18, with no clear D. V gave up 4 bases and J gave up 3 bases, with 19 bases separating them. The CDR3 covers 17 residues. Per germline, CDR1 KGHSH and CDR2 LQKENI. The CDR3 DNA reads as TGTGCCAGCTCACGCGACCAGGTAATGGGGATCTACAATGAGCAGTTCTTC. Protein: CASSRDQVMGIYNEQFF.

The chain uses TRBV11-2 and TRBJ2-1, with 13 positions matching TRBD2. The V gene end was trimmed by 4 bases and the J gene end by 4 bases; junction bases not matched to a gene: 4. Germline CDR1 reads SGHAT; CDR2 reads FQNNGV. The CDR3 is 16 amino acids. CDR3 loop: CASSSMTSGRYNEQFF. As DNA, the CDR3 is TGTGCCAGCAGCTCGATGACTAGCGGGAGGTACAATGAGCAGTTCTTC.

Turning to this clonotype: The germline gene is not matched at one end of the junction; a read error may be the cause. The chain combines TRBV12-3 or TRBV12-4 with TRBJ1-2; tentatively, D is TRBD1 (6 bases). The CDR3 extends over 15 amino acids. The chain's CDR3 is CASSVTGKGHYGYTF. CDR3 nucleotide sequence: TGCGCCAGCAGCGTTACAGGGAAGGGGCACTATGGCTACACCTTC.

At least ten counts were recorded for this clonotype. J is TRBJ2-7 and V is TRBV30; 9 bases agree with TRBD1. This CDR3 is built from 13 residues. The germline V gene encodes CDR1 GTSNPN and CDR2 SVGIG (reference sequence). After removal of 8 bases from V and 3 bases from J, the junction contained 8 bases not matched to a gene. CDR3 nucleotides: TGTGCCGGTACACAGGGGGCGAACTACGAGCAGTACTTC. This codes for CAGTQGANYEQYF.